This TCR beta chain is from a study of blood T cell repertoires in COVID-19. Across the whole study: Spain, Italy and the United States supplied samples that represented acute and convalescent COVID-19. T cells, B-cell-depleted T cells, or PBMCs provided the cDNA or gDNA that served as material.

Trimming took 0 bases from V and 7 from J; bases not matched to a gene: 2. The CDR3 spans 14 residues. CDR1 and CDR2 from the germline V gene are SGHNT and YENEEA. In the source study's methods: Researchers report that nucleated cell counts were estimated from reference gene primer amplification. Measured with immunoSEQ multiplex PCR; TCRdb has only the in-frame clones, and not every one. V and J calls and clone size come straight from that table; D and trimming were deduced from the DNA. The sample consists of roughly 60,000 clones, about nine tenths of them appearing once. The sequencing sample was made of peripheral blood. The receptor was isolated from a human donor with acute or convalescent COVID-19. The donor label of this sample is uncertain. The chain has TRBV11-3 and TRBJ2-2; TRBD2 aligns across 7 bases. Here the CDR3 reads CASSLDPGGGELFF. DNA of the CDR3: TGTGCCAGCAGCTTAGACCCGGGAGGCGGGGAGCTGTTTTTT.